Following are 8 T cell receptor beta chains from one sample sequenced in a study of T cells in women clearing cervical HPV infection. Generated by immunoSEQ multiplex PCR, the TCRdb table keeps only in-frame clones and is missing some. In all, the sample yields 30,000 or so clones. Sequenced material: blood buffy coat. These receptors originate from a woman aged 18-69 years with a cervical HPV16 infection that either progressed to CIN3+ or cleared (not recorded which).

The CDR3 sequence: CASSSGVDTDTQYF. CDR3 bases read: TGCGCCAGCAGTAGCGGGGTTGACACAGATACG. The chain recombines TRBV5-1 with TRBJ2-3, with 8 bases identical to TRBD2. The read ends 3 residues early relative to the CDR3; the germline J gene fills the gap. The CDR3 has 14 amino acids. Germline V gene lookup returns CDR1 SGHRS and CDR2 YFSETQ. V shed 5 bases and J 2 bases; nucleotides not matched to a gene: 4.

Comments on this clone: Coverage ceases 3 residues before the CDR3 finishes, and the germline J gene fills in the end. This chain uses TRBV6-1 with TRBJ1-2; 9 bases are shared with TRBD1. Germline V lookup: CDR1 MNHNS, CDR2 SASEGT. After removal of 7 bases from V and 3 bases from J, the junction contained 3 bases not matched to a gene. There are 13 residues in the CDR3. CDR3 DNA, as far as it was read: TGTGCCAGCAATGACAGGGGGGACTATGGC. This encodes CASNDRGDYG. The complete CDR3 protein is CASNDRGDYGYTF.

In regard to this clone: The read is 3 residues too short to cover the CDR3 end, so that end is filled in from the germline J gene. The V gene is TRBV15, the J gene TRBJ1-1; no firm D call. The CDR3 sequence is 15 residues long. Germline V CDR1 and CDR2: LNHNV, YYDKDF (reference sequence). V was shortened by 0 bases and J by 6 bases, with 14 bases between the two germline ends. CDR3 residues: CATSREPAGIAEAFF. The DNA read from the CDR3 is TGTGCCACCAGCAGAGAGCCCGCGGGGATAGCTGAA.

As for this clone: The DNA ends 3 residues before the CDR3 does, and the rest of the CDR3 is filled in from the germline J gene. The chain joins TRBV6-4 to TRBJ2-2; 12 bases agree with TRBD2. Germline assignment: CDR1 MRHNA and CDR2 SNTAGT. The CDR3 has 16 amino acids. The trim removed 4 bases at V and 5 bases at J, leaving 5 bases unmatched. The DNA read from the CDR3 is TGTGCCAGCAGTGCTACGGGGACTAGCGGGACCGGGGAG. The encoded protein is CASSATGTSGTGE. The full CDR3 sequence reads CASSATGTSGTGELFF.

With respect to this clone: The missing CDR3 end, 3 residues past where the read stops, is filled in from the germline J gene. The chain combines TRBV10-3 with TRBJ2-7; 8 bases agree with TRBD1. V gave up 6 bases and J gave up 5 bases; unmatched junction bases: 3. CDR3 size: 12 residues. Germline CDR1 reads ENHRY; CDR2 reads SYGVKD. The CDR3 DNA, read in part, is TGTGCCATCAGCGTGGACAGGGACGAG. Its protein product is CAISVDRDE. The whole CDR3 protein reads CAISVDRDEQYF.

Worth noting for this clone: The missing CDR3 end, 3 residues past where the read stops, is filled in from the germline J gene. The genes are TRBV7-6 and TRBJ2-7, with 8 positions matching TRBD1. Germline V gives CDR1 SGHVS, CDR2 FNYEAQ. V lost 4 bases to trimming and J lost 3 bases; unmatched junction nucleotides: 11. This CDR3 spans 16 amino acids. The chain's CDR3 is CASSSKGTGPYYEQYF. Incomplete CDR3 DNA: TGTGCCAGCAGCTCGAAAGGGACAGGACCCTACTACGAG.

A remark on this clone: The DNA ends 3 residues before the CDR3 does, and the rest of the CDR3 is filled in from the germline J gene. V and J are TRBV7-3 and TRBJ2-1, with TRBD2 matching over 14 bases. V dropped 6 bases and J dropped 5; count of bases not matched to a gene: 9. Germline V lookup: CDR1 SGHTA, CDR2 FQGTGA. The CDR3 extends over 17 amino acids. The CDR3 protein is CASSPTSGGALDNEQFF. The sequenced CDR3 bases are TGTGCCAGCAGTCCGACTAGCGGGGGGGCCTTGGACAATGAG.

As regards this clone: The CDR3 end lies 3 residues beyond the end of the read and is filled in from the germline J gene. The chain has TRBV5-1 and TRBJ2-1; 8 positions match TRBD2. There are 18 residues in the CDR3. Germline V CDR1 and CDR2: SGHRS, YFSETQ. Trimming cost V 0 bases and J 3 bases; bases outside gene matches: 11. The CDR3 loop reads CASSLGRTISGVYNEQFF. The CDR3 DNA, read in part, is TGCGCCAGCAGCTTGGGCAGAACAATTAGCGGGGTCTACAATGAG.